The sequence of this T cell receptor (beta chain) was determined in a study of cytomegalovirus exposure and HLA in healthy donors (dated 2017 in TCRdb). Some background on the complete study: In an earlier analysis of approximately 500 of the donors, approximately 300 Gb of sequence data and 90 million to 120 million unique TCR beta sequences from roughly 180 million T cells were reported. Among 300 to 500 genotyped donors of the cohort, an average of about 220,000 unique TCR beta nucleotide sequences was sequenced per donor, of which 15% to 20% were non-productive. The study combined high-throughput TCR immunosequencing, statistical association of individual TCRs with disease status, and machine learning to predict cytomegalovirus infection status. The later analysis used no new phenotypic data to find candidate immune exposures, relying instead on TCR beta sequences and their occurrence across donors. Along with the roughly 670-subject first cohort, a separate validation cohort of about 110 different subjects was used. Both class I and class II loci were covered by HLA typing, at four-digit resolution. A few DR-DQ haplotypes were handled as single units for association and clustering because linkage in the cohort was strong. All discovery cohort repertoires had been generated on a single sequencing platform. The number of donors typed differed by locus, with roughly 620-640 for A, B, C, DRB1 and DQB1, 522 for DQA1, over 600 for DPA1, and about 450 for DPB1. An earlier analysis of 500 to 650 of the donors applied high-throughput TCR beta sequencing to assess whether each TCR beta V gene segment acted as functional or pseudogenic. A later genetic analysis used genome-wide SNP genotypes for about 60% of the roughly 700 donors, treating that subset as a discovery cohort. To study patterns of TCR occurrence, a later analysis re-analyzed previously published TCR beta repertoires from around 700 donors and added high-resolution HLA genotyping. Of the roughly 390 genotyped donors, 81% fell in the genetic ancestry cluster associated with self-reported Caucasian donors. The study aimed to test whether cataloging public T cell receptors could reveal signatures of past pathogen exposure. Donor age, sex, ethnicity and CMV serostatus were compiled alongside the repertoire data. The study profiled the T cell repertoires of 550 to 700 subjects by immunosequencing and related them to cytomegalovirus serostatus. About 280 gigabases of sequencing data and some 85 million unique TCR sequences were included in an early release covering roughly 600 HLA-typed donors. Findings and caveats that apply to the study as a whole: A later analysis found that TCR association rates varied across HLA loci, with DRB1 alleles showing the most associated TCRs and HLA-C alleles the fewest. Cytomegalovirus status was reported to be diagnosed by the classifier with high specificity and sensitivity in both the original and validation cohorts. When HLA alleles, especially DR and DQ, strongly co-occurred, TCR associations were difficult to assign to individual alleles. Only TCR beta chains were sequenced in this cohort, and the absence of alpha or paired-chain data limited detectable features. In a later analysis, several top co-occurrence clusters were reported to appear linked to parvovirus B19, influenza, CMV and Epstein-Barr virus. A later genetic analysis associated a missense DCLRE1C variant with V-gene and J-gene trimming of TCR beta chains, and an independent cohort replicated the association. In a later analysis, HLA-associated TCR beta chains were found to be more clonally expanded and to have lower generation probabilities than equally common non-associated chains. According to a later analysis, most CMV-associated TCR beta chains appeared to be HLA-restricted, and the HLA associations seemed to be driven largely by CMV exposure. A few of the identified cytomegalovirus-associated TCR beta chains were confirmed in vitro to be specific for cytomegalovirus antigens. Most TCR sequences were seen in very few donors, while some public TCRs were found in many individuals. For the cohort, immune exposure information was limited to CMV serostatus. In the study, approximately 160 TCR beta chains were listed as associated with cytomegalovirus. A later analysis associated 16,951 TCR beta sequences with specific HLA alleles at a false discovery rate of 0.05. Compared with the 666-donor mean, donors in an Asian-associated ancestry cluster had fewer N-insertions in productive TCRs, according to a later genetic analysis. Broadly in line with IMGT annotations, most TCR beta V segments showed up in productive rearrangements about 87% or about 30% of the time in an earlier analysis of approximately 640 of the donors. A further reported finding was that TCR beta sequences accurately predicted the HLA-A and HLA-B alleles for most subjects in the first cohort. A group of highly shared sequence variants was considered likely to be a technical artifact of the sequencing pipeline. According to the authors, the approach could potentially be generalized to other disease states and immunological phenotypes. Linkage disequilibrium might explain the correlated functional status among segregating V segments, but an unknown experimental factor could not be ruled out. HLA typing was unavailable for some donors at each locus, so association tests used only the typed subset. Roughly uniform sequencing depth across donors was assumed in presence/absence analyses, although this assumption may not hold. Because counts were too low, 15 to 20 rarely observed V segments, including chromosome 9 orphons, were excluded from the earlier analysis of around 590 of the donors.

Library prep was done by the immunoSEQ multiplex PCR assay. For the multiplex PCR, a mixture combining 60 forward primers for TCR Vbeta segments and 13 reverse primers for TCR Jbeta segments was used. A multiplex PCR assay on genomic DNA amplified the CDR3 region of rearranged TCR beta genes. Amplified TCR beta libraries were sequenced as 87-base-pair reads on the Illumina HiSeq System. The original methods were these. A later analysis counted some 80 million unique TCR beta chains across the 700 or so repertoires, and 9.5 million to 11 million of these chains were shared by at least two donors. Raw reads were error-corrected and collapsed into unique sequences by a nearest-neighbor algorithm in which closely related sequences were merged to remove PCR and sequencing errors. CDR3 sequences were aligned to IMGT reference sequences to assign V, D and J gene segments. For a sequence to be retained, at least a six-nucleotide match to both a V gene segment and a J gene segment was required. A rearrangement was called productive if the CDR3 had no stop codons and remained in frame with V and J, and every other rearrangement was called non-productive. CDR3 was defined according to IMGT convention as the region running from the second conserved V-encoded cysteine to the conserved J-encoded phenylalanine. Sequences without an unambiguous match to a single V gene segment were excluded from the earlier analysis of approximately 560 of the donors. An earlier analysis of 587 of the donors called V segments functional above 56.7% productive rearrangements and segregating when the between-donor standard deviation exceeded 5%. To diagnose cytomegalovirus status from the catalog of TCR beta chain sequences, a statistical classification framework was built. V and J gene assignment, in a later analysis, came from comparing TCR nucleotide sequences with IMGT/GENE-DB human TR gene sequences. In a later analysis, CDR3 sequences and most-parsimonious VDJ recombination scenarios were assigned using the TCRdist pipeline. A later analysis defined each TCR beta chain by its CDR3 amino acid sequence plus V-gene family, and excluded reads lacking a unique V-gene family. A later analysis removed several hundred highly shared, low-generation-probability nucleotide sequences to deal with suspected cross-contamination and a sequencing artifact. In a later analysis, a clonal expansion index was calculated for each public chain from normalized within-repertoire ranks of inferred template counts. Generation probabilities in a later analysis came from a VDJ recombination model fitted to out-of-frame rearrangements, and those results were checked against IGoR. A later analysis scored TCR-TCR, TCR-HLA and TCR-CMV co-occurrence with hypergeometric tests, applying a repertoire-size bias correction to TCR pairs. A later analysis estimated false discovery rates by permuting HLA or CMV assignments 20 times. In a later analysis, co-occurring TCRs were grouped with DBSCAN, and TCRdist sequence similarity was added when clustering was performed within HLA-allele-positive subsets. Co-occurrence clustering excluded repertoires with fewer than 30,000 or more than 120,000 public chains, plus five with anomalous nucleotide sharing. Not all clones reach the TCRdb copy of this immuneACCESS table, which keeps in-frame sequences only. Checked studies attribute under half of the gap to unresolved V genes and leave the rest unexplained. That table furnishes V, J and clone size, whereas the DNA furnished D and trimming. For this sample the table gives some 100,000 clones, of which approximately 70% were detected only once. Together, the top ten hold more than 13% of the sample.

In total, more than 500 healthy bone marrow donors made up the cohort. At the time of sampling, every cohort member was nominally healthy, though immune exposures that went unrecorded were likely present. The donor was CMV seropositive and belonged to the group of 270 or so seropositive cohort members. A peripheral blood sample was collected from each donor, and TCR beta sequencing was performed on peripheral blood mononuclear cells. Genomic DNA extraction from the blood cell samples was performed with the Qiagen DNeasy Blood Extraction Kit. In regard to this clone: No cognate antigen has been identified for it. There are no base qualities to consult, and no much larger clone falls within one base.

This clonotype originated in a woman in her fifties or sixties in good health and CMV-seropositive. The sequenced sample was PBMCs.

The CDR3 protein: CASSLGTGEQYF. The sequence in DNA is TGTGCCAGCAGCTTAGGGACTGGTGAGCAGTACTTC. The V and J genes are TRBV5-6 and TRBJ2-7; a weak D assignment points to TRBD2 (6 bases agree). Between the V and J ends, shortened by 2 bases and 7 bases respectively, the junction contains 10 bases. The germline V gene supplies CDR1 SGHDT and CDR2 YYEEEE. Reading from cysteine to phenylalanine, the CDR3 counts 12 amino acids. This entry keeps only the CDR3 DNA: 36 bases, framed from base 1.